This entry describes one TCR beta chain. The data were obtained in a study of siplizumab effects on memory and regulatory T cells. Some clones are missing from TCRdb's copy, which holds only in-frame ones; the method was immunoSEQ multiplex PCR. The top ten clones hold around 0.15% of a sample with some 100,000 clones, around 93% of them seen once. The length of the CDR3 is 15 residues. J gave up 4 bases and V 2 bases, and 8 bases lay outside the gene matches. CDR1 is KGHSH, CDR2 LQKENI, per germline. This clonotype originated in a human donor in good health. The specimen was non-Treg CD4+ T cells sorted from blood. This sequence joins TRBV18 and TRBJ2-7, with 7 positions matching TRBD1. The CDR3 DNA reads TGTGCCAGCTCACCAGTCCGGGACAGTTCATACGAGCAGTACTTC. This gives the protein CASSPVRDSSYEQYF.